The source of this T cell receptor (beta chain) is a study of molecular identifiers for immune sequencing clone quantification. Study at large: Replicate RNA from about 20,000 or 100,000 naive CD8 T cells formed five aliquots; four were sequenced. Notes on the study in general: Among under 1.1 million naive cells, spiked Jurkat TCR RNA from a single cell was reportedly detectable. Effector cells had over 98% of their molecules in clones above 20 RNA copies, while naive cells had under 1%.

In germline, CDR1 is SGHAT, CDR2 FQNNGV. V lost 0 bases to trimming and J lost 5 bases, with 20 bases between them. The CDR3 totals 18 residues. As regards this clonotype: The antigen is undetermined.

Bulk TCR library preparation followed previously described methods with listed TCR primers. TCRdb re-derived calls from the PCR reads in MiXCR, one entry per CDR3 protein. The sample contains approximately 90,000 distinct CDR3 sequences, approximately 22% of which appear only once. The sample comprised naive CD8+ T cells from blood, with Jurkat cell RNA spiked in. Subset in this sample: FACS-sorted CD8+CD4-CCR7+CD45RA+ naive T cells. The rearrangement links TRBV11-2 to TRBJ2-1; D not resolved. The TCR comes from a human donor in good health. Some libraries in this study had Jurkat cell RNA spiked in. The CDR3 is CASSLEVLATGVNNEQFF. The CDR3 region has the DNA TGTGCCAGCAGCTTAGAAGTTCTGGCGACTGGAGTGAACAATGAGCAGTTCTTC.